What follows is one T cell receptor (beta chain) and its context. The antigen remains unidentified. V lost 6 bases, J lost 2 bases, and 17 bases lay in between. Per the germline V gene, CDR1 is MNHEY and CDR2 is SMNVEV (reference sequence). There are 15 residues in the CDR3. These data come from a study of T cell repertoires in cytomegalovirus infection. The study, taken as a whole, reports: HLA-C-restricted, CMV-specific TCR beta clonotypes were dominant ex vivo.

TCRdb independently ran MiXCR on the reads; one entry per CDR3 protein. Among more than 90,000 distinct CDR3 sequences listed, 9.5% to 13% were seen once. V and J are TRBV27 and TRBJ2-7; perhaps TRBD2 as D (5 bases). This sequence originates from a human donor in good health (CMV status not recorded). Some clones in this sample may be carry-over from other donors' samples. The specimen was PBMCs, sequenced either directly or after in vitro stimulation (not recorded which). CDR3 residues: CASSGGRSLTYEQYF. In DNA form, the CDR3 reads TGTGCCAGCAGCGGCGGGCGCTCACTTACCTACGAGCAGTACTTC.